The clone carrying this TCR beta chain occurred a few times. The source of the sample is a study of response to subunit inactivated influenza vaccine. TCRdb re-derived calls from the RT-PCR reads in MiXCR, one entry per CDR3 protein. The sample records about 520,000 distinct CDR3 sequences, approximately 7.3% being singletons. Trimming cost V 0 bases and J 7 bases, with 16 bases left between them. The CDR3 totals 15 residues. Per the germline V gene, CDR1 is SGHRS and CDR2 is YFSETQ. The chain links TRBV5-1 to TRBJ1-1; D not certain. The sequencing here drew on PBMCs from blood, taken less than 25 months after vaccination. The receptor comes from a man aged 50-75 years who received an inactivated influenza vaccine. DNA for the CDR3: TGCGCCAGCAGCTTGGAAGACAATACCGGGGATGAAGCTTTCTTT. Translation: CASSLEDNTGDEAFF.